The 27 T cell receptor beta chains below were found in one sample sequenced in a study of blood T cells in healthy people across ages. Using a J-beta primer mix together with a sample-barcoded 5' primer, a second PCR was run for about 7 to 12 cycles. MiXCR, run by TCRdb on the 5' RACE reads, gives a single entry per CDR3 protein. Of 1,100,000 or so distinct CDR3 sequences listed, 40% to 50% are singletons. Source material: blood. These receptors came from a woman aged 60 to 75 in good health.

The chain uses TRBV20-1 and TRBJ2-5, with unresolved D. This CDR3 spans 12 amino acids. Trimming removed 7 bases from V and 11 bases from J, with 20 bases in between. The germline V gene encodes CDR1 DFQATT and CDR2 SNEGSKA (reference sequence). CDR3 loop: CSVITVGREQYF. CDR3 sequence (DNA): TGCAGTGTTATTACTGTGGGTCGAGAGCAGTACTTC.

This rearrangement joins TRBV20-1 to TRBJ2-7; 11 bases map to TRBD1. The CDR3 is 16 residues long. The germline V gene has CDR1 DFQATT and CDR2 SNEGSKA (reference sequence). Trimming took 5 bases from V and 6 from J; bases not matched to a gene: 15. The CDR3 loop is CSAPVRTGGSVIEQYF. CDR3 DNA: TGCAGTGCTCCAGTGCGGACAGGGGGCTCAGTCATCGAGCAGTACTTC.

This clonotype appeared a few times. The chain uses TRBV3-1 and TRBJ2-7, with 10 bases identical to TRBD2. There are 16 residues in the CDR3. Trimming removed 1 base from V and 7 bases from J; junction bases left unmatched: 10. Germline V gene lookup returns CDR1 LGHDT and CDR2 YNNKEL (reference sequence). The CDR3: CASSQVGLAGVGEQYF. The CDR3 DNA reads TGTGCCAGCAGCCAAGTGGGTCTAGCGGGAGTTGGGGAGCAGTACTTC.

This clonotype was detected a few times. The chain employs TRBV7-9 and TRBJ2-7, with D perhaps matching TRBD1 or TRBD2 (5 bases each). The CDR3 totals 14 residues. V lost 1 base, J lost 6 bases, and 13 bases lay in between. Germline values: CDR1 SEHNR, CDR2 FQNEAQ (reference sequence). The CDR3 DNA is TGTGCCAGCAGCTTAGTCCTCGGGACGCGCGAGCAGTACTTC. Protein: CASSLVLGTREQYF.

V is TRBV3-1 and J is TRBJ1-1; no clear D. The CDR3 is 13 residues long. Germline loops: CDR1 LGHDT, CDR2 YNNKEL (reference sequence). V gave up 1 base and J gave up 6 bases, with 9 bases separating them. CDR3: CASSQASFPEAFF. CDR3 nucleotides: TGTGCCAGCAGCCAAGCTAGTTTTCCTGAAGCTTTCTTT.

This clonotype came up a few times. The chain joins TRBV5-1 to TRBJ2-1; 10 bases fit TRBD2. This CDR3 is 16 amino acids long. V was pared by 1 base and J by 6 bases, with 7 bases of the junction left unmatched. Germline CDR1 reads SGHRS; CDR2 reads YFSETQ. Here the CDR3 DNA reads TGCGCCAGCAGCTTGTCCAGCGGGAGGGCTCTCAATGAGCAGTTCTTC. This translates into CASSLSSGRALNEQFF.

This clonotype occurred a few times. As DNA, the CDR3 is TGTGCCAGCAGCTTGGTCGCGCCTTACGAGCAGTACTTC. This sequence encodes CASSLVAPYEQYF. V is TRBV5-5 and J is TRBJ2-7, with unresolved D. This CDR3 spans 13 amino acids. The V gene lost 0 bases and the J gene lost 4 bases, with 8 bases spanning the gap. From germline, CDR1 is SGHKS and CDR2 YYEKEE (reference sequence).

The rearrangement uses TRBV25-1 and TRBJ2-1, with D possibly TRBD2 on 6 matching bases. Germline CDR1 is MGHDK and CDR2 is SYGVNS. The CDR3 contains 14 residues. V lost 3 bases to trimming and J lost 10 bases, with 16 bases between them. CDR3 region: CASSERGGGGEQFF. CDR3 coding DNA: TGTGCCAGCAGTGAGAGGGGAGGCGGTGGAGAGCAGTTCTTC.

The V gene is TRBV10-1, the J gene TRBJ2-7; 7 nucleotides agree with TRBD2. Germline-derived CDR1 and CDR2 are WNHNN and SYGVQD (reference sequence). CDR3 length: 15 amino acids. V lost 6 bases, J lost 6 bases, and 14 bases stayed unmatched. The CDR3 region is CASRAGTTTASEQYF. CDR3 bases: TGCGCCAGCAGGGCCGGGACTACCACTGCCTCCGAGCAGTACTTC.

This sequence joins TRBV2 and TRBJ2-7; D is ambiguous. The ends were cut back, 7 bases at V and 2 bases at J, with 9 bases in the middle. Germline V CDR1 and CDR2: SNHLY, FYNNEI. This CDR3 contains 12 residues. Written as DNA, the CDR3 is TGTGCCAGCACCTCACGGGCCTACGAGCAGTACTTC. Translated, it gives CASTSRAYEQYF.

This chain uses TRBV7-9 with TRBJ2-1; 12 bases match TRBD2. This CDR3 is 17 amino acids long. V shed 5 bases and J 5 bases; nucleotides not matched to a gene: 10. The germline gives CDR1 SEHNR, CDR2 FQNEAQ (reference sequence). The CDR3, as DNA: TGTGCCAGCAGCCCCTTCGGGACTAGCGGGTCGGACAATGAGCAGTTCTTC. Amino acids: CASSPFGTSGSDNEQFF.

The V call is TRBV18, the J call TRBJ2-7; D ambiguous. The CDR3 covers 13 residues. Germline CDR1 is KGHSH and CDR2 is LQKENI. Trimming left V 4 bases short and J 5 bases short, with 12 bases between. The CDR3 region is CASSLSGVNEQYF. The CDR3, as DNA: TGTGCCAGCTCACTCTCGGGTGTTAACGAGCAGTACTTC.

V gene TRBV20-1 combines with J gene TRBJ2-3, with D maybe TRBD1 (6 bases). Germline V CDR1 and CDR2: DFQATT, SNEGSKA (reference sequence). Trimming took off 8 bases at V and 6 bases at J, with 12 bases between the two ends. This CDR3 region has 11 residues. Here the CDR3 reads CSTQTGDTQYF. As DNA, the CDR3 is TGCAGTACCCAAACAGGGGATACGCAGTATTTT.

This sequence joins TRBV10-3 and TRBJ2-7; D is undetermined. V was shortened by 6 bases and J by 0 bases, with 6 bases between the two germline ends. Germline CDR1 reads ENHRY; CDR2 reads SYGVKD. This CDR3 is 12 amino acids long. The CDR3: CAIRPSSYEQYF. DNA of the CDR3: TGTGCCATCAGGCCCAGCTCCTACGAGCAGTACTTC.

The chain uses TRBV4-3 and TRBJ2-7, with D perhaps assigned TRBD1 or TRBD2 (5 bases each). Trimming removed 0 bases at V and 7 bases at J, with 19 bases between. The germline gives CDR1 LGHNA, CDR2 YSLEER. CDR3 size: 16 residues. This chain's CDR3 is CASSQDIAGTLGEQYF. CDR3 bases: TGCGCCAGCAGCCAAGATATAGCAGGGACCCTTGGGGAGCAGTACTTC.

This clonotype has just a few counts. The chain uses TRBV6-2 or TRBV6-3 and TRBJ2-7; 7 positions agree with TRBD1. The CDR3 covers 15 residues. CDR1 and CDR2 (germline): MNHEY, SVGEGT. V dropped 2 bases and J dropped 4; count of bases not matched to a gene: 8. The DNA for the CDR3 is TGTGCCAGCAGTTACCCCGAGCGGACAGGATACGAGCAGTACTTC. Translated: CASSYPERTGYEQYF.

This chain joins TRBV20-1 and TRBJ2-1; 9 nucleotides align to TRBD1. This CDR3 has 15 residues. Germline values: CDR1 DFQATT, CDR2 SNEGSKA (reference sequence). Trimming took 3 bases from V and 4 from J; bases not matched to a gene: 7. The CDR3 is CSARYPGQGYNEQFF. DNA for the CDR3: TGCAGTGCTAGGTACCCGGGACAGGGATACAATGAGCAGTTCTTC.

The chain uses TRBV5-1 and TRBJ1-2, with D possibly TRBD1 on 5 matching bases. The V gene lost 4 bases and the J gene lost 4 bases, with 11 bases spanning the gap. The CDR3 runs 13 residues. Germline loops: CDR1 SGHRS, CDR2 YFSETQ. The CDR3 DNA is TGCGCCAGCAGCGAACGGGACGGCTATGGCTACACCTTC. Translating gives CASSERDGYGYTF.

The chain couples TRBV29-1 to TRBJ2-7, with D possibly TRBD1 on 6 matching bases. The DNA end lines up better with TRBJ2-5; the J call may be wrong. The germline CDR1 and CDR2 sequences are SQVTM and ANQGSEA. The CDR3 consists of 12 residues. The CDR3 nucleotides are TGCAGCGTGGACAGTTCGACAGAGACCCAGTACTTC. It codes for CSVDSSTETQYF.

This clonotype came up many times. The chain employs TRBV27 and TRBJ2-3, with 7 bases identical to TRBD1. V was pared by 6 bases and J by 3 bases, with 3 bases of the junction left unmatched. The CDR3 covers 13 residues. Germline assignment: CDR1 MNHEY and CDR2 SMNVEV (reference sequence). Written as DNA, the CDR3 is TGTGCCAGCAGCCCGGACAGGACAGATACGCAGTATTTT. Encoded protein: CASSPDRTDTQYF.

The rearrangement links TRBV20-1 to TRBJ2-7; D possibly corresponds to TRBD1 (6 bases). The length of the CDR3 is 14 residues. V dropped 6 bases and J dropped 2 bases, with 17 bases sitting between them. The V gene's germline CDR1 is DFQATT and CDR2 SNEGSKA (reference sequence). CDR3 sequence: CSASRGDMAYEQYF. As DNA, the CDR3 is TGCAGTGCCAGCCGTGGGGACATGGCCTACGAGCAGTACTTC.

About this clonotype itself: This may be a read error: a much more frequent sequence differs by one nucleotide. The V gene is TRBV29-1, the J gene TRBJ1-5, with D tentatively TRBD1 (5 bases). The CDR3 contains 14 residues. CDR1 and CDR2 from the germline V gene are SQVTM and ANQGSEA. CDR3: CASSHPGDNQPQHF. CDR3 DNA: TGCGCCTCCAGCCACCCGGGGGACAATCAGCCCCAGCATTTT.

V and J are TRBV20-1 and TRBJ2-5; 11 positions match TRBD2. J was trimmed by 2 bases and V by 5 bases; bases with no gene match: 13. The CDR3 sequence is 17 residues long. Germline loops: CDR1 DFQATT, CDR2 SNEGSKA (reference sequence). CDR3 sequence reads: CSAWDSVTSGGQETQYF. CDR3 coding DNA: TGCAGTGCTTGGGACAGCGTAACTAGCGGGGGACAAGAGACCCAGTACTTC.

V usage is TRBV7-9 and J usage is TRBJ2-7, with 9 bases aligning to TRBD1. Losses at the gene ends were 1 base for V and 6 bases for J; bases not matched to a gene: 7. Germline CDR1 is SEHNR and CDR2 is FQNEAQ (reference sequence). The CDR3 is 15 amino acids. CDR3: CASSLGRDRDGEQYF. The CDR3 DNA reads TGTGCCAGCAGCTTAGGGAGGGACAGGGATGGCGAGCAGTACTTC.

The rearrangement joins TRBV21-1 to TRBJ2-2; the table's D gene call, TRBD1, was not cross checked with the DNA. TRBV21-1 is a pseudogene. This CDR3 region has 17 residues. CDR3 residues: CASSKVDRGANTGELFF. Here the CDR3 DNA reads TGTGCCAGCAGCAAAGTGGACAGGGGGGCAAACACCGGGGAGCTGTTTTTT.

The rearrangement uses TRBV2 and TRBJ2-1; 8 nucleotides match TRBD2. Trimming took 3 bases from V and 12 from J; bases not matched to a gene: 1. CDR3 length equals 11 residues. Germline values: CDR1 SNHLY, CDR2 FYNNEI. The CDR3 sequence: CASSDAGGQFF. The CDR3, as DNA: TGTGCCAGCAGTGATGCGGGGGGGCAGTTCTTC.

This chain uses TRBV10-3 with TRBJ2-7; TRBD2 agrees at 14 bases. The DNA end lines up better with TRBJ2-5; the J call may be wrong. Germline lookup yields CDR1 ENHRY and CDR2 SYGVKD. This CDR3 is built from 17 residues. DNA for the CDR3: TGTGCCATCAGTGCTGGGACTAGCGGGAGTACAGCTCAGACCCAGTACTTC. Its translation is CAISAGTSGSTAQTQYF.